This T cell receptor (beta chain) derives from a study of T cells after posttransplantation cyclophosphamide. CDR1 is SGHTA, CDR2 FQGNSA, per germline. V dropped 5 bases and J dropped 14 bases, with 16 bases sitting between them. The CDR3 is made up of 13 amino acids. Only a few counts were recorded for this clone. What it recognizes is unknown. Study results and limitations: Later blood repertoires were often dominated by clones from the donor CD8+ memory compartment. Recipient CMV seropositivity and CMV reactivation strongly tracked TRB clonality. Skin or GI-infiltrating T cells shared few TRB sequences with blood.

Repertoires were generated with immunoSEQ multiplex PCR, while TCRdb's copy carries only in-frame clones and drops some. The data contain 10,000 to 15,000 clones, 70% to 90% of them seen just once; the ten biggest clones take up approximately 3.5%. Methotrexate plus calcineurin inhibitor accompanied controls' myeloablative marrow transplants; sampling was 1 year later. The sequencing used PBMCs, collected around 350 days after allogeneic stem cell transplant with calcineurin inhibitor and methotrexate. This receptor was obtained from a young adult male patient who received an allogeneic stem cell transplant from an unrelated donor, was CMV-positive, and had acute GVHD only. The T cells may partly be graft donor cells. This chain joins TRBV7-2 and TRBJ1-6, with D perhaps TRBD1 (5 bases). CDR3 nucleotide sequence: TGTGCCAGCAGCACCAAGGGGCGAGCGTCCCTCCACTTT. Amino acids: CASSTKGRASLHF. The complete variable domain, with remaining parts taken from reference TRBV7-2 and TRBJ1-6, reads GAGVSQSPSNKVTEKGKDVELRCDPISGHTALYWYRQSLGQGLEFLIYFQGNSAPDKSGLPSDRFSAERTGGSVSTLTIQRTQQEDSAVYLCASSTKGRASLHFGNGTRLTVT.